This T cell receptor (beta chain) is drawn from a study of cytomegalovirus exposure and HLA in healthy donors. Overall study: A prior study identified roughly 110 million unique TCR beta sequences from about 200 million T cells. Study findings and constraints: Across donors, most TCRs were seen rarely, yet some public ones were widespread. Association of fewer than 20,000 TCR beta sequences with HLA alleles was found at 0.05 false discovery rate in a later analysis.

PCR primers comprised 60 Vbeta and 13 Jbeta primers. Method: immunoSEQ multiplex PCR; TCRdb's copy keeps in-frame clones and lacks some. Seen here are approximately 74,000 clones, roughly 80% observed once, and the top ten hold just under 3%. V shed 5 bases and J 4 bases; nucleotides not matched to a gene: 3. The CDR3 consists of 14 residues. Germline values: CDR1 LNHDA, CDR2 SQIVND (reference sequence). This clone has just a few counts. Its antigen is unidentified. Other nucleotide sequences from this sample produce the same CDR3. The sequence was collected from a woman in her twenties or thirties in good health and CMV-seronegative. The chain combines TRBV19 with TRBJ2-7; 12 nucleotides agree with TRBD1. Sequenced: PBMCs. The CDR3 loop is CASSLGQGAYEQYF. In DNA, the CDR3 is TGTGCCAGTAGTCTGGGACAGGGGGCATACGAGCAGTACTTC.